Following are 24 T cell receptor beta chains from one sample sequenced in a study of T cell responses to AZD1222 COVID-19 vaccine. This table comes from immunoSEQ multiplex PCR, and its TCRdb copy is limited to in-frame clones, with some not included. In the table there are about 54,000 clones, around 84% of which are singletons. Sequences were derived from peripheral blood, sampled on day 0 of AZD1222 vaccination. These receptors all come from an adult in good health.

CDR3 bases: TGTGCCAGCTCATCGGGTAGAGGTTACGAGCAGTACTTC. Translation gives CASSSGRGYEQYF. The chain joins TRBV18 to TRBJ2-7, with unresolved D. The ends were cut back, 5 bases at V and 4 bases at J, with 12 bases in the middle. CDR1 is KGHSH, CDR2 LQKENI, per germline. CDR3 length equals 13 residues.

This clone is a singleton in its sample. This chain connects TRBV7-2 to TRBJ1-2; D gene unclear. CDR1 is SGHTA and CDR2 is FQGNSA in the germline V gene. V dropped 1 base and J dropped 8 bases, with 11 bases sitting between them. The CDR3 runs 13 residues. The DNA for the CDR3 is TGTGCCAGCAGCTTAGTTCGGACGGAAGGCTACACCTTC. This gives the protein CASSLVRTEGYTF.

This clone was seen only a few times. This chain joins TRBV28 and TRBJ2-7; the D call may be TRBD1 or TRBD2 (5 bases each). The CDR3 runs to 15 residues. From germline, CDR1 is MDHEN and CDR2 SYDVKM. Trimming took off 9 bases at V and 4 bases at J, with 22 bases between the two ends. CDR3 residues: CASRGYRDRDYEQYF. The DNA of the CDR3 is TGTGCCAGTAGGGGATACAGAGACCGGGATTACGAGCAGTACTTC.

The rearrangement joins TRBV5-1 to TRBJ2-7; tentatively, D is TRBD1 (5 bases). With 2 bases removed from V and 7 bases from J, the gap between germline ends came to 13 bases. The CDR3 runs 13 residues. Per the germline V gene, CDR1 is SGHRS and CDR2 is YFSETQ. CDR3 nucleotides: TGCGCCAGCAGCTTCCAGACAGCCGGAGAGCAGTACTTC. Protein sequence: CASSFQTAGEQYF.

A few counts support this clone. The V gene is TRBV18, the J gene TRBJ1-1, with 7 positions matching TRBD1. V shed 3 bases and J 3 bases; nucleotides not matched to a gene: 13. Germline V gene lookup returns CDR1 KGHSH and CDR2 LQKENI. The CDR3 length is 17 residues. The CDR3 protein is CASSPFLFGQEDTEAFF. The CDR3 nucleotides read TGTGCCAGCTCACCCTTTCTCTTTGGACAGGAGGACACTGAAGCTTTCTTT.

This chain joins TRBV7-2 and TRBJ2-1; 8 positions agree with TRBD1. The CDR3 runs to 14 residues. V dropped 2 bases and J dropped 8; count of bases not matched to a gene: 5. From germline, CDR1 is SGHTA and CDR2 FQGNSA. CDR3 protein: CASSLLAGGHEQFF. DNA of the CDR3: TGTGCCAGCAGCTTACTGGCAGGGGGCCATGAGCAGTTCTTC.

V usage is TRBV9 and J usage is TRBJ1-4; D unresolved. Trimming left V 0 bases short and J 8 bases short, with 14 bases between. Germline CDR1 and CDR2: SGDLS and YYNGEE. The length of the CDR3 is 15 residues. The CDR3 loop is CASSVAPAPGEKLFF. The CDR3 DNA follows: TGTGCCAGCAGCGTAGCTCCAGCTCCCGGGGAAAAACTGTTTTTT.

V gene TRBV6-1 combines with J gene TRBJ2-3, with D perhaps assigned TRBD1 or TRBD2 (5 bases each). CDR1 is MNHNS and CDR2 is SASEGT in the germline V gene. CDR3 size: 16 residues. V lost 2 bases and J 6 bases, leaving 18 bases between the germline ends. CDR3 sequence reads: CASSEIGTGRRDTQYF. The CDR3 nucleotides read TGTGCCAGCAGTGAAATTGGGACCGGAAGGAGGGATACGCAGTATTTT.

V usage is TRBV23-1 and J usage is TRBJ2-2; TRBD1 matches 8 bases. TRBV23-1 qualifies as an ORF whose function is uncertain. This CDR3 contains 14 residues. After removal of 3 bases from V and 6 bases from J, the junction contained 3 bases not matched to a gene. The chain's CDR3 is CASSQGRGPGELFF. CDR3 DNA: TGCGCCAGCAGTCAGGGCAGGGGGCCCGGGGAGCTGTTTTTT.

The V gene is TRBV5-5, the J gene TRBJ1-2; D remains ambiguous. The CDR3 is 14 amino acids. V lost 7 bases and J 2 bases, leaving 15 bases between the germline ends. The germline CDR1 and CDR2 sequences are SGHKS and YYEKEE (reference sequence). The chain's CDR3 is CASLSRSENYGYTF. In nucleotides, the CDR3 is TGTGCCAGCCTGTCGAGGTCTGAAAACTATGGCTACACCTTC. The complete variable domain, with remaining parts taken from reference TRBV5-5 and TRBJ1-2, reads DAGVTQSPTHLIKTRGQQVTLRCSPISGHKSVSWYQQVLGQGPQFIFQYYEKEERGRGNFPDRFSARQFPNYSSELNVNALLLGDSALYLCASLSRSENYGYTFGSGTRLTVV.

CDR3 bases: TGTGCCAGCAGTTCATGGACGGCCCTCTATGGCTACACCTTC. It specifies CASSSWTALYGYTF. The gene calls are TRBV11-2 and TRBJ1-2; D uncertain. V was clipped by 6 bases and J by 4 bases, with 15 bases between them. Germline V gene lookup returns CDR1 SGHAT and CDR2 FQNNGV. The CDR3 runs to 14 residues.

This sequence joins TRBV27 and TRBJ1-5; D uncertain. The CDR3 runs to 14 residues. The germline V and J ends were trimmed by 5 bases and 6 bases, with 14 bases remaining between them. Germline loops: CDR1 MNHEY, CDR2 SMNVEV (reference sequence). Written as DNA, the CDR3 is TGTGCCAGCAGTAATCGTTGGGGATCTCAGCCCCAGCATTTT. Its protein product is CASSNRWGSQPQHF.

The J gene is TRBJ2-3, the V gene TRBV20-1, with 10 bases fitting TRBD2. This CDR3 comprises 16 residues. V was clipped by 3 bases and J by 1 base; unmatched bases: 7. From germline, CDR1 is DFQATT and CDR2 SNEGSKA (reference sequence). The DNA of the CDR3 is TGCAGTGCTAGTAAAGGACTAGCGGCCCGCACAGATACGCAGTATTTT. Translation gives CSASKGLAARTDTQYF.

V usage is TRBV27 and J usage is TRBJ2-2; no firm D call. Trimming pared 7 bases from V and 0 bases from J, leaving 9 bases between. Germline assignment: CDR1 MNHEY and CDR2 SMNVEV (reference sequence). The CDR3 spans 14 residues. The CDR3 DNA is TGTGCCAGCACAGGAATGCCGAACACCGGGGAGCTGTTTTTT. It encodes CASTGMPNTGELFF.

The V gene is TRBV21-1, the J gene TRBJ2-5. TRBV21-1 is recorded as a pseudogene. There are 13 residues in the CDR3. This CDR3 is CASSKWVQETQYF. In DNA, the CDR3 is TGTGCCAGCAGCAAATGGGTACAAGAGACCCAGTACTTC.

The chain has TRBV27 and TRBJ2-1, with 7 bases that match TRBD2. CDR3 length: 14 amino acids. Germline CDR1 and CDR2: MNHEY and SMNVEV (reference sequence). The trim removed 6 bases at V and 8 bases at J, leaving 10 bases unmatched. The CDR3 loop is CASSPAGSPDEQFF. The CDR3 DNA follows: TGTGCCAGCAGCCCAGCGGGAAGTCCCGATGAGCAGTTCTTC.

The genes are TRBV18 and TRBJ2-3; D gene ambiguous. Trimming took off 3 bases at V and 5 bases at J, with 6 bases between the two ends. The CDR3 sequence is 12 residues long. Germline values: CDR1 KGHSH, CDR2 LQKENI. CDR3 bases: TGTGCCAGCTCACCGCTTGTAGATACGCAGTATTTT. It encodes CASSPLVDTQYF.

V usage is TRBV9 and J usage is TRBJ1-2; TRBD1 might be the D (5 bases). This CDR3 contains 13 residues. Trimming took 4 bases from V and 7 from J, leaving 14 bases between them. CDR1 is SGDLS, CDR2 YYNGEE, per germline. The CDR3 here is CASSTRAQGGYTF. CDR3 nucleotides: TGTGCCAGCAGCACCAGGGCTCAGGGTGGCTACACCTTC.

The J gene is TRBJ2-2, the V gene TRBV15, with 10 bases lining up with TRBD2. Germline lookup yields CDR1 LNHNV and CDR2 YYDKDF (reference sequence). This CDR3 has 17 residues. With 0 bases clipped from V and 5 bases from J, the junction kept 6 bases outside the gene matches. CDR3 loop: CATSRDLVAGGTGELFF. In DNA form, the CDR3 reads TGTGCCACCAGCAGAGATTTAGTAGCGGGAGGTACCGGGGAGCTGTTTTTT.

This chain joins TRBV24-1 and TRBJ1-2, with TRBD1 as a possible D gene (6 bases). The CDR3 contains 14 residues. Germline V gene sequence: CDR1 KGHDR, CDR2 SFDVKD. Trimming shortened V by 4 bases and J by 2 bases, and 10 bases separated the two germline ends. The CDR3 loop is CATSDPTGNYGYTF. The DNA for the CDR3 is TGTGCCACCAGTGACCCGACAGGCAACTATGGCTACACCTTC.

The rearrangement uses TRBV6-1 and TRBJ2-1, with TRBD2 identical over 7 bases. J was trimmed by 2 bases and V by 0 bases; bases with no gene match: 7. This CDR3 spans 17 amino acids. The germline CDR1 and CDR2 sequences are MNHNS and SASEGT. This CDR3 reads CASSEAGLEWAYNEQFF. In nucleotides, the CDR3 is TGTGCCAGCAGTGAAGCTGGACTAGAGTGGGCCTACAATGAGCAGTTCTTC.

The gene calls are TRBV19 and TRBJ2-2; perhaps D is TRBD1 or TRBD2 (5 bases each). Per the germline V gene, CDR1 is LNHDA and CDR2 is SQIVND (reference sequence). V lost 6 bases and J 0 bases, leaving 14 bases between the germline ends. This CDR3 region has 16 residues. The CDR3 sequence is CASRPSRGANTGELFF. CDR3 bases: TGTGCCAGTAGGCCTAGTCGGGGCGCGAACACCGGGGAGCTGTTTTTT.

V gene TRBV5-4 combines with J gene TRBJ2-1; the D gene is possibly TRBD2 (6 bases). Trimming shortened V by 2 bases and J by 4 bases, and 10 bases separated the two germline ends. This CDR3 region has 14 residues. Germline assignment: CDR1 SGHNT and CDR2 YYREEE (reference sequence). CDR3 protein: CASSFPGSYNEQFF. CDR3 nucleotides: TGTGCCAGCAGCTTTCCCGGGAGTTACAATGAGCAGTTCTTC.

The chain uses TRBV11-2 and TRBJ2-2, with 10 bases fitting TRBD2. CDR3 length: 17 residues. The germline V gene has CDR1 SGHAT and CDR2 FQNNGV. The trim removed 1 base at V and 6 bases at J, leaving 8 bases unmatched. DNA for the CDR3: TGTGCCAGCAGCTTAGGGCGGGCTAGCGGGAGATCCGGGGAGCTGTTTTTT. It yields the protein CASSLGRASGRSGELFF.